A single sample is the source of the 4 T cell receptor beta chains below, sequenced in a study of cytomegalovirus exposure and HLA in healthy donors. The PCR contained 60 Vbeta and 13 Jbeta primers. TCRdb's copy holds only in-frame clones and misses some; the assay was immunoSEQ multiplex PCR. This sample has around 100,000 clones, with less than 80% found just once. Material: PBMCs. The receptors shown here come from a woman in her 40s in good health and CMV-seronegative.

The table lists this clone with a count of one. The rearrangement links TRBV10-3 to TRBJ2-2, with TRBD1 matching over 8 bases. V shed 6 bases and J 3 bases; nucleotides not matched to a gene: 6. The germline gives CDR1 ENHRY, CDR2 SYGVKD. CDR3 size: 15 residues. The chain's CDR3 is CAIRPTGVDTGELFF. CDR3 in DNA: TGTGCCATCAGACCGACAGGGGTCGACACCGGGGAGCTGTTTTTT.

This clone was detected a few times. The gene calls are TRBV5-6 and TRBJ2-7; D perhaps matches TRBD2 (5 bases). Germline CDR1 reads SGHDT; CDR2 reads YYEEEE. The CDR3 runs 14 residues. Trimming took off 5 bases at V and 2 bases at J, with 14 bases between the two ends. CDR3 protein: CASSPSRVAYEQYF. CDR3 nucleotide sequence: TGTGCCAGCAGTCCTAGCCGGGTGGCCTACGAGCAGTACTTC.

J is TRBJ1-1 and V is TRBV28; D gene uncertain. The germline V and J ends were trimmed by 4 bases and 1 base, with 16 bases remaining between them. This CDR3 is built from 16 residues. Germline V lookup: CDR1 MDHEN, CDR2 SYDVKM. CDR3 DNA: TGTGCCAGCAGTTCGTCCCCCAGACACGGGAACACTGAAGCTTTCTTT. Translation: CASSSSPRHGNTEAFF.

CDR3 sequence: CASSLWGAGGDGYTF. In DNA form, the CDR3 reads TGTGCCAGCAGTTTATGGGGGGCTGGGGGCGATGGCTACACCTTC. This rearrangement joins TRBV28 to TRBJ1-2; possible D gene TRBD1, 6 bases. V shed 0 bases and J shed 6 bases, with 14 bases lying between them. Germline CDR1 MDHEN, CDR2 SYDVKM. CDR3 length: 15 residues.